One sample yielded the 5 T cell receptor beta chains listed below, sequenced in a study of patients and donors after allogeneic stem cell transplantation. TCRdb fed the RT-PCR reads into MiXCR, producing one record per CDR3 protein. The sample has about a million distinct CDR3 sequences, 18% seen once. Sequencing was performed on blood, either unsorted or a sorted T cell fraction (not recorded which). These receptors came from a human donor who was either an allogeneic HSCT recipient or a stem cell or donor lymphocyte infusion donor (not recorded which). It is not recorded whose cells these are; they may come from a transplant donor.

The chain has TRBV5-1 and TRBJ2-3; unclear D gene. Trimming took 7 bases from V and 2 from J, leaving 14 bases between them. This CDR3 spans 14 amino acids. Germline CDR1 and CDR2: SGHRS and YFSETQ. CDR3 sequence reads: CASFKYSDTDTQYF. CDR3 coding DNA: TGCGCCAGCTTTAAATATTCTGACACAGATACGCAGTATTTT.

J is TRBJ2-7 and V is TRBV7-9, with D possibly being TRBD2 (6 bases). The CDR3 is 12 amino acids. Deletions cut 2 bases from V and 5 bases from J, with 7 bases between. Germline V gene lookup returns CDR1 SEHNR and CDR2 FQNEAQ (reference sequence). Written as DNA, the CDR3 is TGTGCCAGCAGCTTAAGGAGGGACGAGCAGTACTTC. Its translation: CASSLRRDEQYF.

The chain uses TRBV5-1 and TRBJ2-4; D tentatively fits TRBD1 or TRBD2 (5 bases each). The CDR3 is 18 residues long. The germline V gene has CDR1 SGHRS and CDR2 YFSETQ. Trimming took 2 bases from V and 0 from J, leaving 18 bases between them. The CDR3 loop reads CASSFGDGQLLAKNIQYF. CDR3 sequence (DNA): TGCGCCAGCAGCTTTGGGGACGGACAACTTCTAGCCAAAAACATTCAGTACTTC.

This clonotype was counted between two and nine times. The CDR3 protein is CAISETGTGGATGELFF. CDR3 nucleotide sequence: TGTGCCATCAGTGAGACCGGGACAGGGGGCGCGACCGGGGAGCTGTTTTTT. The V call is TRBV10-3, the J call TRBJ2-2; TRBD1 matches 12 bases. V lost 2 bases and J lost 5; bases outside the gene matches: 6. This CDR3 spans 17 amino acids. In germline, CDR1 is ENHRY, CDR2 SYGVKD.

This clonotype has a count of ten or more. This chain links TRBV5-6 with TRBJ2-2, with D possibly matching TRBD1 (6 bases). Germline CDR1 reads SGHDT; CDR2 reads YYEEEE. V was pared by 2 bases and J by 7 bases, with 15 bases between. There are 15 residues in the CDR3. The CDR3 is CASSFDRGFDGELFF. The CDR3 DNA sequence: TGTGCCAGCAGCTTTGATAGGGGGTTTGACGGGGAGCTGTTTTTT. Variable domain in full (rest from reference TRBV5-6 and TRBJ2-2): DAGVTQSPTHLIKTRGQQVTLRCSPKSGHDTVSWYQQALGQGPQFIFQYYEEEERQRGNFPDRFSGHQFPNYSSELNVNALLLGDSALYLCASSFDRGFDGELFFGEGSRLTVL.